The 22 T cell receptor beta chains presented below share a single source sample, sequenced in a study of shared clonotypes between healthy human individuals (dated by TCRdb to between 2020 and 2021). Library method: the immunoSEQ multiplex PCR assay. TCRdb retrieved this table from immuneACCESS and kept in-frame rearrangements only. Not all clones are present; in checked studies, unresolved V genes account for under half, and no reason is known for the remainder. This sample comprises 1,400,000 or so clones, 97% to 99% of them detected only once. Around 0.33% of the sample belongs to the ten largest clones. The specimen was naive CD4+ T cells sorted from blood. The intended sense of this specimen's cell subset or site label: CD45RA+ positively selected. All receptors derive from a young man in good health.

The genes are TRBV18 and TRBJ2-3, with 10 nucleotides matching TRBD2. The V gene end was trimmed by 2 bases and the J gene end by 4 bases; junction bases not matched to a gene: 9. Germline V CDR1 and CDR2: KGHSH, LQKENI. The length of the CDR3 is 17 residues. The CDR3 loop reads CASSPASGSSSSDTQYF. Here the CDR3 DNA reads TGTGCCAGCTCACCAGCTAGCGGGAGTAGTAGCTCAGATACGCAGTATTTT.

The J gene is TRBJ2-5, the V gene TRBV9, with 7 bases matching TRBD2. The V segment lost 4 bases and the J segment 5 bases; nucleotides outside the gene matches: 8. This CDR3 spans 14 amino acids. Per germline, CDR1 SGDLS and CDR2 YYNGEE. For the CDR3, the DNA is TGTGCCAGCAGCCCAGGACTAGTTCCGGAGACCCAGTACTTC. Amino acids: CASSPGLVPETQYF.

This rearrangement joins TRBV18 to TRBJ2-2; TRBD1 is a possible D gene (8 bases). The V gene's germline CDR1 is KGHSH and CDR2 LQKENI. The CDR3 consists of 15 residues. Between the trimmed V and J ends, which lost 3 bases and 4 bases, there was a span of 12 bases. The CDR3 here is CASSPGGTGTGELFF. DNA of the CDR3: TGTGCCAGCTCACCCGGGGGGACAGGCACCGGGGAGCTGTTTTTT.

The gene calls are TRBV7-2 and TRBJ1-1, with D possibly TRBD1 on 6 matching bases. This CDR3 contains 15 residues. V lost 2 bases and J 4 bases, leaving 14 bases between the germline ends. The germline CDR1 and CDR2 sequences are SGHTA and FQGNSA. CDR3 in amino acids: CASSLQTGRGTEAFF. In nucleotides, the CDR3 is TGTGCCAGCAGCTTACAGACAGGACGGGGCACTGAAGCTTTCTTT.

The rearrangement links TRBV7-8 to TRBJ2-7; 9 bases map to TRBD1. The V segment lost 4 bases and the J segment 4 bases; nucleotides outside the gene matches: 2. Per germline, CDR1 SGHVS and CDR2 FQNEAQ. CDR3 size: 13 residues. CDR3 region: CASSWGQGYEQYF. The CDR3 DNA follows: TGTGCCAGCAGCTGGGGACAGGGATACGAGCAGTACTTC.

The chain uses TRBV18 and TRBJ2-7, with no clear D. Trimming took 3 bases from V and 0 from J, leaving 12 bases between them. The CDR3 length is 15 residues. CDR1 is KGHSH and CDR2 is LQKENI in the germline V gene. The CDR3 here is CASSPLALSSYEQYF. CDR3 coding DNA: TGTGCCAGCTCACCTTTAGCCCTGAGCTCCTACGAGCAGTACTTC.

The J gene is TRBJ2-3, the V gene TRBV7-2; D possibly corresponds to TRBD1 (6 bases). Germline V CDR1 and CDR2: SGHTA, FQGNSA. This CDR3 is 16 amino acids long. Deletions cut 1 base from V and 2 bases from J, with 13 bases between. CDR3 sequence (DNA): TGTGCCAGCAGCTTAGGTCAGGGGCACGTCACAGATACGCAGTATTTT. As protein: CASSLGQGHVTDTQYF.

This chain joins TRBV28 and TRBJ2-1; TRBD2 agrees at 9 bases. The junction had 8 bases not matched to a gene; V was cut back by 8 bases and J by 9 bases. The germline V gene encodes CDR1 MDHEN and CDR2 SYDVKM. The CDR3 sequence is 13 residues long. The CDR3 coding sequence is TGTGCCAGCTGGGTAGCGGGAGCCGTTGAGCAGTTCTTC. Its protein product is CASWVAGAVEQFF.

In regard to this clone: At the DNA level, this CDR3 is encoded by other sequences in the same sample as well. The chain employs TRBV28 and TRBJ1-5, with TRBD1 as a possible D gene (6 bases). The CDR3 covers 15 residues. Deletions cut 3 bases from V and 1 base from J, with 10 bases between. Germline CDR1 MDHEN, CDR2 SYDVKM. CDR3 amino acids: CASSFPGASNQPQHF. The CDR3 DNA sequence: TGTGCCAGCAGTTTCCCGGGGGCAAGCAATCAGCCCCAGCATTTT.

This sequence joins TRBV4-1 and TRBJ2-1; no clear D gene. Germline CDR1 and CDR2: MGHRA and YSYEKL. Trimming removed 0 bases at V and 9 bases at J, with 12 bases between. The CDR3 has 14 residues. The CDR3 bases are TGCGCCAGCAGCCAAGAGCCACTGCGAGGTGAGCAGTTCTTC. Its translation is CASSQEPLRGEQFF.

This chain joins TRBV5-4 and TRBJ2-5; a weak D match, TRBD1 (5 bases). The germline V and J ends were trimmed by 1 base and 5 bases, with 9 bases remaining between them. The CDR3 has 13 amino acids. CDR1 and CDR2 (germline): SGHNT, YYREEE (reference sequence). Here the CDR3 DNA reads TGTGCCAGCAGCTTGACGAACAGGGAGACCCAGTACTTC. It yields the protein CASSLTNRETQYF. Variable domain in full (rest from reference TRBV5-4 and TRBJ2-5): ETGVTQSPTHLIKTRGQQVTLRCSSQSGHNTVSWYQQALGQGPQFIFQYYREEENGRGNFPPRFSGLQFPNYSSELNVNALELDDSALYLCASSLTNRETQYFGPGTRLLVL.

The chain joins TRBV5-4 to TRBJ2-7; TRBD1 matches at 9 bases. CDR1 and CDR2 (germline): SGHNT, YYREEE (reference sequence). The V segment lost 4 bases and the J segment 2 bases; nucleotides outside the gene matches: 4. The CDR3 totals 14 residues. Here the CDR3 reads CASSHRQGAYEQYF. CDR3 sequence (DNA): TGTGCCAGCAGCCATCGACAGGGGGCCTACGAGCAGTACTTC.

The rearrangement uses TRBV5-1 and TRBJ2-7; D gene uncertain. CDR3 length: 14 residues. Germline lookup yields CDR1 SGHRS and CDR2 YFSETQ. The V end was cut by 0 bases, the J end by 0 bases, with 7 bases between. The CDR3 sequence is CASSLEGYSYEQYF. CDR3 sequence (DNA): TGCGCCAGCAGCTTGGAGGGATACTCCTACGAGCAGTACTTC.

The genes are TRBV29-1 and TRBJ2-7; D remains unclear. The V end was cut by 1 base, the J end by 4 bases, with 8 bases between. This CDR3 is built from 12 residues. The germline V gene has CDR1 SQVTM and CDR2 ANQGSEA. CDR3 sequence reads: CSVEVVDYEQYF. The CDR3 DNA sequence: TGCAGCGTTGAAGTTGTGGATTACGAGCAGTACTTC.

This rearrangement joins TRBV4-1 to TRBJ2-1, with 9 positions matching TRBD2. Unmatched junction bases numbered 3, after V lost 4 bases and J lost 5 bases. The CDR3 covers 14 residues. Germline assignment: CDR1 MGHRA and CDR2 YSYEKL. CDR3 coding DNA: TGCGCCAGCAGCCCAAGACTAGCGGACAATGAGCAGTTCTTC. Translated: CASSPRLADNEQFF.

This clone showed up just once. V usage is TRBV7-9 and J usage is TRBJ2-7, with 10 bases matching TRBD2. Germline trimming cut 6 bases from V and 2 bases from J; bases unmatched to any gene: 7. In germline, CDR1 is SEHNR, CDR2 FQNEAQ (reference sequence). This CDR3 is 15 amino acids long. The CDR3 spells CASSSGTSDTYEQYF. As DNA, the CDR3 is TGTGCCAGCAGTTCCGGGACTAGCGATACCTACGAGCAGTACTTC.

The chain is built from TRBV23-1 and TRBJ1-2; no definite D call. TRBV23-1 is an open reading frame whose function is uncertain. CDR3 size: 17 residues. The V end lost 2 bases, the J end lost 3 bases, and 19 bases lay between the germline ends. The CDR3 region is CASSQGPLPPEDYGYTF. CDR3 bases: TGCGCCAGCAGTCAAGGCCCCCTCCCACCCGAGGACTATGGCTACACCTTC.

The chain employs TRBV5-1 and TRBJ1-4; D not certain. Trimming removed 2 bases from V and 8 bases from J, with 13 bases in between. CDR3 length: 14 amino acids. The germline V gene encodes CDR1 SGHRS and CDR2 YFSETQ. CDR3 sequence: CASSLFGVGEKLFF. The DNA of the CDR3 is TGCGCCAGCAGCTTATTCGGCGTGGGCGAAAAACTGTTTTTT.

The chain uses TRBV5-4 and TRBJ1-4; D uncertain. CDR3 length equals 16 residues. V was clipped by 2 bases and J by 8 bases, with 19 bases between them. Germline CDR1 and CDR2: SGHNT and YYREEE (reference sequence). The DNA for the CDR3 is TGTGCCAGCAGCTTCAAAAGGGAAGGAAGTGGAGAAAAACTGTTTTTT. This sequence encodes CASSFKREGSGEKLFF.

The rearrangement uses TRBV9 and TRBJ2-3; D is unclear. Germline CDR1 and CDR2: SGDLS and YYNGEE. This CDR3 is 14 amino acids long. V lost 3 bases and J lost 0, with 8 bases in between. CDR3 protein: CASSAAASTDTQYF. The CDR3 bases are TGTGCCAGCAGCGCAGCCGCTAGCACAGATACGCAGTATTTT.

CDR3 DNA sequence: TGTGCCAGCAGCTTGGTGGCCACACCCGACAGTGGAGGCACTGAAGCTTTCTTT. Its translation: CASSLVATPDSGGTEAFF. The rearrangement joins TRBV5-6 to TRBJ1-1; a possible D gene is TRBD1 (5 bases). The CDR3 is made up of 18 amino acids. Per the germline V gene, CDR1 is SGHDT and CDR2 is YYEEEE. The V end was cut by 0 bases, the J end by 4 bases, with 22 bases between. Together with reference TRBV5-6 and TRBJ1-1, the CDR3 gives the full variable domain: DAGVTQSPTHLIKTRGQQVTLRCSPKSGHDTVSWYQQALGQGPQFIFQYYEEEERQRGNFPDRFSGHQFPNYSSELNVNALLLGDSALYLCASSLVATPDSGGTEAFFGQGTRLTVV.

The V gene is TRBV19, the J gene TRBJ1-2; D is uncertain. The germline V gene encodes CDR1 LNHDA and CDR2 SQIVND (reference sequence). V lost 7 bases and J lost 7, with 19 bases in between. This CDR3 spans 14 amino acids. CDR3 sequence (DNA): TGTGCCAGTACCGCCCTCGAACGTGATAGTGGCTACACCTTC. It encodes CASTALERDSGYTF. Full variable domain (outside the CDR3, taken from reference TRBV19 and TRBJ1-2): DGGITQSPKYLFRKEGQNVTLSCEQNLNHDAMYWYRQDPGQGLRLIYYSQIVNDFQKGDIAEGYSVSREKKESFPLTVTSAQKNPTAFYLCASTALERDSGYTFGSGTRLTVV.